This TCR beta chain originates from a study of blood T cell repertoires in COVID-19. As for the study in general: In each case, the material was cDNA or gDNA derived from T cells, B-cell-depleted T cells, or PBMCs.

Participant ages covered roughly 18 to 89 years across some 25 US areas. Clinical histories supplied by participants themselves formed the basis of cohort assignment. Per the original methods: Amplification with reference gene primers provided the estimates of nucleated cell counts. Measured with immunoSEQ multiplex PCR; TCRdb has only the in-frame clones, and not every one. That table furnishes V, J and clone size, whereas the DNA furnished D and trimming. Among under 150,000 clones listed, roughly 89% were seen once. The CDR3 contains 15 residues. Unmatched junction bases numbered 6, after V lost 5 bases and J lost 1 base. Germline assignment: CDR1 SGHAT and CDR2 FQNNGV.

The sequenced sample consisted of PBMCs or T cells enriched from blood (not recorded which). The chain carries TRBV11-2 and TRBJ1-2, with 8 bases that match TRBD1. The source of this sequence is a woman in her fifties or sixties who had been exposed to COVID-19. The CDR3 loop reads CASSIGQGDNYGYTF. The CDR3 DNA is TGTGCCAGCAGCATCGGACAGGGCGATAACTATGGCTACACCTTC. The full variable domain, rest sourced from reference TRBV11-2 and TRBJ1-2, is EAGVAQSPRYKIIEKRQSVAFWCNPISGHATLYWYQQILGQGPKLLIQFQNNGVVDDSQLPKDRFSAERLKGVDSTLKIQPAKLEDSAVYLCASSIGQGDNYGYTFGSGTRLTVV.